One sample yielded the 15 T cell receptor beta chains listed below, sequenced in a study of T cells after yellow fever vaccination. TCRdb reanalysed the 5' RACE reads using MiXCR and keeps one entry per CDR3 protein. The table has some 670,000 distinct CDR3 sequences, 9% to 15% seen once. The sample in question was PBMCs, obtained on the day of the yellow fever booster vaccination. Receptor source: a man aged 25-45 years who received the YFV17D yellow fever vaccine.

This clonotype was seen at least ten times. The chain is built from TRBV7-2 and TRBJ2-7, with TRBD2 identical over 7 bases. V lost 2 bases to trimming and J lost 6 bases; unmatched junction nucleotides: 10. CDR1 and CDR2 (germline): SGHTA, FQGNSA. CDR3 size: 15 residues. The CDR3 region has the DNA TGTGCCAGCAGCTTAAATAGCGCGGGAGATACCGAGCAGTACTTC. Protein product: CASSLNSAGDTEQYF. Together with reference TRBV7-2 and TRBJ2-7, the CDR3 gives the full variable domain: GAGVSQSPSNKVTEKGKDVELRCDPISGHTALYWYRQSLGQGLEFLIYFQGNSAPDKSGLPSDRFSAERTGGSVSTLTIQRTQQEDSAVYLCASSLNSAGDTEQYFGPGTRLTVT.

This clonotype occurred many times. V gene TRBV7-6 combines with J gene TRBJ1-2; tentative D call: TRBD1 (5 bases). V was shortened by 4 bases and J by 7 bases, with 16 bases between the two germline ends. Germline CDR1 is SGHVS and CDR2 is FNYEAQ. The CDR3 has 14 amino acids. DNA for the CDR3: TGTGCCAGCAGCTACGAGACGCGGGGGGGTGGCTACACCTTC. Amino acids: CASSYETRGGGYTF.

This clonotype came up a few times. The chain is built from TRBV29-1 and TRBJ1-1; D remains ambiguous. The V end was cut by 4 bases, the J end by 11 bases, with 20 bases between. Germline loops: CDR1 SQVTM, CDR2 ANQGSEA. There are 13 residues in the CDR3. The CDR3 sequence: CSVGPGNRLGAFF. For the CDR3, the DNA is TGCAGCGTTGGTCCGGGGAACCGACTTGGCGCTTTCTTT. Looking up the rest from reference TRBV29-1 and TRBJ1-1 gives the full variable domain: SAVISQKPSRDICQRGTSLTIQCQVDSQVTMMFWYRQQPGQSLTLIATANQGSEATYESGFVIDKFPISRPNLTFSTLTVSNMSPEDSSIYLCSVGPGNRLGAFFGQGTRLTVV.

The V call is TRBV24-1, the J call TRBJ2-1, with D possibly TRBD1 on 6 matching bases. Trimming took off 9 bases at V and 7 bases at J, with 18 bases between the two ends. Germline-derived CDR1 and CDR2 are KGHDR and SFDVKD. CDR3 length equals 14 residues. The chain's CDR3 is CATGTGFEGNEQFF. The CDR3 coding sequence is TGTGCCACCGGAACAGGGTTTGAAGGGAATGAGCAGTTCTTC.

The gene calls are TRBV29-1 and TRBJ2-1, with a tentative D call TRBD2 (6 bases). CDR3 length: 14 amino acids. CDR1 SQVTM and CDR2 ANQGSEA come from the germline V gene. V lost 6 bases and J 0 bases, leaving 12 bases between the germline ends. CDR3 residues: CSVGLGSSYNEQFF. CDR3 DNA: TGCAGCGTGGGACTGGGAAGCTCCTACAATGAGCAGTTCTTC.

This chain joins TRBV5-1 and TRBJ2-7; the D gene is possibly TRBD2 (5 bases). Trimming removed 3 bases from V and 3 bases from J, with 13 bases in between. Looked up from germline, CDR1 is SGHRS and CDR2 is YFSETQ. This CDR3 has 14 amino acids. The CDR3 nucleotides are TGCGCCAGCAGCTCCACCGGGAACAACTACGAGCAGTACTTC. It codes for CASSSTGNNYEQYF.

The chain is built from TRBV6-2 or TRBV6-3 and TRBJ2-4; D gene uncertain. The V and J ends lost 0 bases and 0 bases respectively, with 9 bases between them. Per germline, CDR1 MNHEY and CDR2 SVGEGT. The CDR3 runs 16 residues. The CDR3 spells CASSYSWAEAKNIQYF. CDR3 coding DNA: TGTGCCAGCAGTTACTCTTGGGCAGAAGCCAAAAACATTCAGTACTTC.

This sequence joins TRBV3-1 and TRBJ2-7; perhaps TRBD1 as D (5 bases). Germline V gene lookup returns CDR1 LGHDT and CDR2 YNNKEL (reference sequence). This CDR3 contains 16 residues. V gave up 4 bases and J gave up 1 base, with 17 bases separating them. The CDR3 bases are TGTGCCAGCAGCCTACCCACTGGCCAGGGTTCCTACGAGCAGTACTTC. It is translated as CASSLPTGQGSYEQYF.

The gene calls are TRBV6-1 and TRBJ1-2; D not certain. The germline V gene has CDR1 MNHNS and CDR2 SASEGT. The CDR3 has 13 amino acids. V lost 6 bases, J lost 4 bases, and 12 bases lay in between. The CDR3 spells CASSQPGSYGYTF. DNA for the CDR3: TGTGCCAGCAGCCAACCAGGAAGCTATGGCTACACCTTC.

This clonotype was recorded a few times. V gene TRBV7-9 combines with J gene TRBJ1-6; D is uncertain. Trimming cost V 5 bases and J 7 bases, with 12 bases left between them. Per germline, CDR1 SEHNR and CDR2 FQNEAQ (reference sequence). The CDR3 is 14 amino acids. The CDR3 sequence: CASSPPVENSPLHF. In DNA, the CDR3 is TGTGCCAGCAGCCCACCGGTAGAAAATTCACCCCTCCACTTT.

The chain combines TRBV9 with TRBJ2-5; D unresolved. V lost 3 bases, J lost 5 bases, and 23 bases lay in between. CDR3 length: 17 residues. Germline V lookup: CDR1 SGDLS, CDR2 YYNGEE. CDR3 sequence: CASSGAATSLPSETQYF. CDR3 coding DNA: TGTGCCAGCAGCGGAGCAGCTACCTCTTTGCCCTCGGAGACCCAGTACTTC.

The CDR3 loop is CASSRAGSPYNEQFF. DNA for the CDR3: TGTGCCAGCAGTCGGGCCGGGAGTCCCTACAATGAGCAGTTCTTC. This rearrangement joins TRBV6-1 to TRBJ2-1; weak D call: TRBD2 (6 bases). V was pared by 5 bases and J by 2 bases, with 13 bases between. The germline V gene has CDR1 MNHNS and CDR2 SASEGT. CDR3 length: 15 amino acids.

This clonotype was detected only a few times. The gene calls are TRBV9 and TRBJ2-2, with D unresolved. The CDR3 contains 15 residues. V was trimmed by 0 bases and J by 5 bases, leaving 11 bases between them. From germline, CDR1 is SGDLS and CDR2 YYNGEE. CDR3 residues: CASSVGGAGTGELFF. In DNA form, the CDR3 reads TGTGCCAGCAGCGTAGGTGGCGCCGGGACCGGGGAGCTGTTTTTT. The complete variable domain, with remaining parts taken from reference TRBV9 and TRBJ2-2, reads DSGVTQTPKHLITATGQRVTLRCSPRSGDLSVYWYQQSLDQGLQFLIQYYNGEERAKGNILERFSAQQFPDLHSELNLSSLELGDSALYFCASSVGGAGTGELFFGEGSRLTVL.

This clonotype has only a few counts. The V and J genes are TRBV20-1 and TRBJ1-4; no clear D. This CDR3 is 13 amino acids long. The germline V gene encodes CDR1 DFQATT and CDR2 SNEGSKA (reference sequence). Trimming took off 2 bases at V and 5 bases at J, with 9 bases between the two ends. The CDR3 region is CSARLRTNEKLFF. The DNA for the CDR3 is TGCAGTGCTAGACTCAGAACGAATGAAAAACTGTTTTTT.

The chain combines TRBV11-2 with TRBJ2-7; D is perhaps TRBD1 or TRBD2 (5 bases each). Germline assignment: CDR1 SGHAT and CDR2 FQNNGV. Trimming pared 1 base from V and 2 bases from J, leaving 12 bases between. The CDR3 runs 15 residues. As DNA, the CDR3 is TGTGCCAGCAGCTTAGGAGGGACCGATCCCTACGAGCAGTACTTC. It codes for CASSLGGTDPYEQYF.